Listed here are 2 T cell receptor beta chains from one sample, sequenced in a study of Ad26.COV2.S vaccination and SARS-CoV-2 variants. Libraries were prepared by immunoSEQ multiplex PCR; TCRdb keeps only in-frame clonotypes and omits some of them. The sample carries hundreds of thousands of clones, roughly nine tenths recorded once. Treatment noted: over 15 received Ad26.COV2.S at low or high dose, single or two shots; 5 received placebo; per-sample allocation not given. Samples analyzed were those drawn on day 63 after the first vaccine or placebo injection. Source: peripheral blood, taken in a trial of Ad26.COV2.S vaccine versus placebo. The source is a person aged 18-65 years who received the Ad26.COV2.S COVID-19 vaccine or a placebo.

Here the CDR3 DNA reads TGTGCCAGCTCACCGGACAGCGGCAATCAGCCCCAGCATTTT. It specifies CASSPDSGNQPQHF. The chain combines TRBV18 with TRBJ1-5; D might be TRBD1 (6 bases). The CDR3 is made up of 14 amino acids. Germline V gene lookup returns CDR1 KGHSH and CDR2 LQKENI. V was shortened by 3 bases and J by 2 bases, with 8 bases between the two germline ends. Full variable domain (outside the CDR3, taken from reference TRBV18 and TRBJ1-5): NAGVMQNPRHLVRRRGQEARLRCSPMKGHSHVYWYRQLPEEGLKFMVYLQKENIIDESGMPKERFSAEFPKEGPSILRIQQVVRGDSAAYFCASSPDSGNQPQHFGDGTRLSIL.

This chain connects TRBV6-5 to TRBJ1-1; D is unresolved. V was trimmed by 8 bases and J by 1 base, leaving 14 bases between them. The CDR3 sequence is 14 residues long. CDR1 and CDR2 (germline): MNHEY, SVGAGI. CDR3 loop: CASCMREKNTEAFF. As DNA, the CDR3 is TGTGCCAGCTGTATGAGGGAGAAGAACACTGAAGCTTTCTTT.